The 15 T cell receptor beta chains listed next were all sequenced from one sample in a study of blood T cells in healthy people across ages. It was with a sample-barcoded 5' primer and a J-beta primer mix that a second PCR of roughly 6 to 12 cycles was run. TCRdb passed the 5' RACE reads through MiXCR, listing each CDR3 protein once. The data show 550,000 to 650,000 distinct CDR3 sequences, about 30% seen once. The sequenced sample consisted of blood. The receptors were sampled from a woman older than 75 in good health.

The J gene is TRBJ1-1, the V gene TRBV6-1, with 9 bases identical to TRBD1. The germline V gene encodes CDR1 MNHNS and CDR2 SASEGT. V dropped 4 bases and J dropped 7; count of bases not matched to a gene: 4. The CDR3 is made up of 13 amino acids. CDR3 DNA: TGTGCCAGCAGTGGACAGGGACAGGGTGAAGCTTTCTTT. This sequence encodes CASSGQGQGEAFF.

This clonotype turned up a few times. A much larger clone sits a single nucleotide away, making a read error possible. V and J are TRBV7-2 and TRBJ2-1; TRBD2 might be the D (5 bases). Germline CDR1 is SGHTA and CDR2 is FQGNSA. CDR3 length equals 17 residues. V lost 6 bases and J 0 bases, leaving 18 bases between the germline ends. The CDR3 loop reads CASRPSRRWGSYNEQFF. The CDR3 DNA reads as TGTGCCAGCAGACCTAGCCGACGGTGGGGCTCCTACAATGAGCAGTTCTTC.

The J gene is TRBJ2-1, the V gene TRBV7-3, with 10 bases aligning to TRBD2. The CDR3 is 17 residues long. V shed 2 bases and J 7 bases; nucleotides not matched to a gene: 11. CDR1 is SGHTA, CDR2 FQGTGA, per germline. CDR3 sequence (DNA): TGTGCCAGCAGCTTAGACTCTAGCGGGGGATTAGGGAATGAGCAGTTCTTC. Amino acids: CASSLDSSGGLGNEQFF.

This clonotype has more than one count but fewer than ten. Just one base apart from a much larger clone, this may be a read error. The chain uses TRBV7-2 and TRBJ2-1, with 7 bases identical to TRBD2. The germline V gene encodes CDR1 SGHTA and CDR2 FQGNSA. The CDR3 totals 14 residues. J was trimmed by 13 bases and V by 0 bases; bases with no gene match: 9. CDR3 sequence reads: CASSLAAGVETQFF. The CDR3 nucleotides read TGTGCCAGCAGCTTAGCTGCGGGGGTAGAGACCCAGTTCTTC. Based on the CDR3 plus reference TRBV7-2 and TRBJ2-1, the full variable domain is GAGVSQSPSNKVTEKGKDVELRCDPISGHTALYWYRQSLGQGLEFLIYFQGNSAPDKSGLPSDRFSAERTGGSVSTLTIQRTQQEDSAVYLCASSLAAGVETQFFGPGTRLTVL.

This clonotype has only a few counts. The chain carries TRBV20-1 and TRBJ1-1; D is undetermined. CDR3 length: 12 residues. Trimming stripped 6 bases from V and 2 bases from J, with 10 bases between. CDR1 DFQATT and CDR2 SNEGSKA come from the germline V gene (reference sequence). The CDR3: CSARSINTEAFF. As DNA, the CDR3 is TGCAGTGCCCGATCCATAAACACTGAAGCTTTCTTT.

The V call is TRBV7-2, the J call TRBJ2-5; maybe TRBD2 (5 bases). Per germline, CDR1 SGHTA and CDR2 FQGNSA. The germline V and J ends were trimmed by 1 base and 5 bases, with 11 bases remaining between them. CDR3 length: 14 residues. The CDR3 loop reads CASSLEASRETQYF. The CDR3 bases are TGTGCCAGCAGCTTAGAAGCTAGCCGGGAGACCCAGTACTTC.

The sample holds many counts of this clonotype. The genes are TRBV21-1 and TRBJ1-2. TRBV21-1 is a pseudogene locus. This CDR3 has 14 residues. The CDR3 is CASSRGQEGYGYTF. The DNA of the CDR3 is TGTGCCAGCAGCCGGGGGCAGGAGGGCTATGGCTACACCTTC.

The rearrangement joins TRBV14 to TRBJ1-2; D may be TRBD1 (5 bases). The CDR3 loop spans 13 amino acids. The germline CDR1 and CDR2 sequences are SGHDN and FVKESK. Trimming left V 3 bases short and J 2 bases short, with 7 bases between. This CDR3 reads CASSHQGNYGYTF. The CDR3 region has the DNA TGTGCCAGCAGCCATCAGGGAAACTATGGCTACACCTTC.

This clonotype was counted only a few times. The CDR3 bases are TGTGCCAGCAGCCCACTGGGGGGACTAGCGGGGGGCGGGGGGAGAACGCAGTATTTT. Translating it yields CASSPLGGLAGGGGRTQYF. The V gene is TRBV2, the J gene TRBJ2-3; 15 nucleotides match TRBD2. Germline V CDR1 and CDR2: SNHLY, FYNNEI. Trimming at V came to 6 bases and at J to 9 bases, leaving 19 bases not matched to a gene. The CDR3 sequence is 19 residues long.

Ten or more counts support this clonotype. The V and J genes are TRBV5-1 and TRBJ2-1; the D gene is possibly TRBD2 (6 bases). Deletions cut 3 bases from V and 6 bases from J, with 13 bases between. Germline V lookup: CDR1 SGHRS, CDR2 YFSETQ. The CDR3 runs to 14 residues. CDR3 region: CASSYGGMGNEQFF. DNA for the CDR3: TGCGCCAGCAGCTACGGGGGAATGGGCAATGAGCAGTTCTTC.

This clonotype was found once. At one of its ends the junction is not consistent with the germline gene, which may arise from a read error. The chain joins TRBV6-1 to TRBJ1-3; D unclear. CDR1 and CDR2 from the germline V gene are MNHNS and SASEGT. This CDR3 spans 16 amino acids. CDR3 DNA sequence: TGTGCCAGCAGTGATCTAGGGAGCAGCTCTGGAAGCACCATATATTTT. Translation gives CASSDLGSSSGSTIYF.

This clonotype was seen more than once but under ten times. The chain carries TRBV2 and TRBJ1-5; 8 bases agree with TRBD1. Germline loops: CDR1 SNHLY, CDR2 FYNNEI. The CDR3 extends over 15 amino acids. Germline trimming cut 4 bases from V and 3 bases from J; bases unmatched to any gene: 5. The CDR3 sequence: CASSARTGTNQPQHF. The DNA of the CDR3 is TGTGCCAGCAGTGCTAGGACAGGGACCAATCAGCCCCAGCATTTT.

This clonotype was counted only a few times. The CDR3 spells CASSTGGLVGGNEQFF. The DNA for the CDR3 is TGTGCCAGCAGCACAGGCGGGCTAGTGGGGGGGAATGAGCAGTTCTTC. The chain joins TRBV3-1 to TRBJ2-1, with TRBD2 matching over 7 bases. Germline values: CDR1 LGHDT, CDR2 YNNKEL (reference sequence). The CDR3 consists of 16 residues. Trimming at V came to 5 bases and at J to 7 bases, leaving 14 bases not matched to a gene.

This clonotype came up a few times. CDR3 DNA sequence: TGTGCCACCAGCAGACCAAGGACCTCCGGGGGCTACACCTTC. It yields the protein CATSRPRTSGGYTF. The chain recombines TRBV15 with TRBJ1-2; D ambiguous. Germline V gene lookup returns CDR1 LNHNV and CDR2 YYDKDF (reference sequence). V was pared by 2 bases and J by 8 bases, with 15 bases between. The CDR3 consists of 14 residues.

This clonotype was counted ten times or more. The rearrangement uses TRBV20-1 and TRBJ2-7; 7 nucleotides align to TRBD1. The trim removed 8 bases at V and 0 bases at J, leaving 7 bases unmatched. Germline V gives CDR1 DFQATT, CDR2 SNEGSKA (reference sequence). The CDR3 contains 13 residues. CDR3 region: CSYRGSRSYEQYF. The CDR3 DNA is TGCAGTTACAGGGGCTCCCGCTCCTACGAGCAGTACTTC.